Following are 17 T cell receptor beta chains from one sample sequenced in a study of blood T cell repertoires in COVID-19. This table comes from immunoSEQ multiplex PCR, and its TCRdb copy is limited to in-frame clones, with some not included. This table holds some 70,000 clones, roughly 84% found once. Sequencing was carried out using peripheral blood. These receptors came from an elderly man with acute or convalescent COVID-19.

The V and J genes are TRBV14 and TRBJ1-2, with 7 bases that match TRBD1. The germline CDR1 and CDR2 sequences are SGHDN and FVKESK. Trimming at V came to 3 bases and at J to 8 bases, leaving 6 bases not matched to a gene. The CDR3 loop spans 13 amino acids. CDR3 sequence reads: CASSHWNRGGYTF. The CDR3 nucleotides are TGTGCCAGCAGCCATTGGAACAGGGGCGGCTACACCTTC.

This clone was picked up one time. The chain couples TRBV12-3 or TRBV12-4 to TRBJ2-5, with a tentative D call TRBD2 (6 bases). V lost 6 bases, J lost 5 bases, and 13 bases lay in between. The CDR3 has 13 residues. The CDR3 region has the DNA TGTGCCAGCAGGGCCTGGGGGGAGGAGACCCAGTACTTC. It is translated as CASRAWGEETQYF.

This clone has a handful of counts. V gene TRBV4-3 combines with J gene TRBJ2-1; D is unclear. The germline V and J ends were trimmed by 6 bases and 2 bases, with 11 bases remaining between them. Germline V gives CDR1 LGHNA, CDR2 YSLEER. The CDR3 spans 14 residues. CDR3 amino acids: CASSPEAPYNEQFF. Here the CDR3 DNA reads TGCGCCAGCAGTCCCGAGGCCCCCTACAATGAGCAGTTCTTC.

V gene TRBV7-2 combines with J gene TRBJ2-1, with TRBD2 identical over 7 bases. The V gene end was trimmed by 5 bases and the J gene end by 6 bases; junction bases not matched to a gene: 13. Germline V CDR1 and CDR2: SGHTA, FQGNSA. The CDR3 is made up of 16 amino acids. The CDR3 protein is CASSDLPGLVANEQFF. The DNA for the CDR3 is TGTGCCAGCAGCGACCTCCCCGGACTAGTCGCCAATGAGCAGTTCTTC.

The rearrangement uses TRBV20-1 and TRBJ2-5; 7 bases line up with TRBD1. From germline, CDR1 is DFQATT and CDR2 SNEGSKA (reference sequence). The CDR3 extends over 15 amino acids. J lost 0 bases, V lost 6 bases, and 10 bases had no gene match. CDR3 sequence: CSASPGQSYQETQYF. In DNA form, the CDR3 reads TGCAGTGCGAGTCCGGGACAGTCATACCAAGAGACCCAGTACTTC.

Only one count was recorded for this clone. This rearrangement joins TRBV7-2 to TRBJ2-7, with D hard to call. V was cut by 5 bases and J by 7 bases, with 12 bases left in between. Germline loops: CDR1 SGHTA, CDR2 FQGNSA. The CDR3 has 12 amino acids. The CDR3 coding sequence is TGTGCCAGCAGCCCCAACAGCCGGGAGCAGTACTTC. Amino acids: CASSPNSREQYF.

This chain links TRBV30 with TRBJ1-4, with a possible D match to TRBD1 (6 bases). Trimming shortened V by 2 bases and J by 4 bases, and 14 bases separated the two germline ends. CDR3 length: 15 residues. CDR1 is GTSNPN and CDR2 is SVGIG in the germline V gene (reference sequence). As DNA, the CDR3 is TGTGCCTGGAGTCTCCCGACAGGAGATAATGAAAAACTGTTTTTT. Protein sequence: CAWSLPTGDNEKLFF.

The chain carries TRBV9 and TRBJ2-2; TRBD1 agrees at 7 bases. Germline V lookup: CDR1 SGDLS, CDR2 YYNGEE. Losses at the gene ends were 0 bases for V and 5 bases for J; bases not matched to a gene: 7. The CDR3 spans 16 residues. CDR3 in amino acids: CASSVAPGGMTGELFF. Written as DNA, the CDR3 is TGTGCCAGCAGCGTAGCCCCAGGGGGAATGACCGGGGAGCTGTTTTTT.

The CDR3 protein is CASSHRGSGQETQYF. As DNA, the CDR3 is TGTGCCAGCAGTCATCGGGGGAGTGGACAAGAGACCCAGTACTTC. The rearrangement uses TRBV3-1 (or the pseudogene TRBV3-2) and TRBJ2-5, with a tentative D call TRBD2 (6 bases). Trimming pared 6 bases from V and 2 bases from J, leaving 16 bases between. Per germline, CDR1 LGHDT and CDR2 YNNKEL (reference sequence). This CDR3 comprises 15 residues.

CDR3 protein: CASSLYGGGGKNIQYF. In nucleotides, the CDR3 is TGTGCCAGCAGTTTATACGGGGGAGGGGGCAAAAACATTCAGTACTTC. This chain uses TRBV27 with TRBJ2-4; weak D call: TRBD2 (7 bases). CDR3 length equals 16 residues. Germline-derived CDR1 and CDR2 are MNHEY and SMNVEV (reference sequence). The ends were cut back, 1 base at V and 3 bases at J, with 13 bases in the middle.

This clone was seen more than once but under ten times. Other DNA sequences in this sample translate to the same CDR3. The chain is built from TRBV18 and TRBJ2-3, with TRBD1 matching over 10 bases. The CDR3 runs 14 residues. J lost 5 bases, V lost 3 bases, and 2 bases had no gene match. Germline-derived CDR1 and CDR2 are KGHSH and LQKENI. The CDR3 region has the DNA TGTGCCAGCTCACCGGGACAGGGGTTAGATACGCAGTATTTT. Protein product: CASSPGQGLDTQYF.

The chain has TRBV18 and TRBJ2-5; D might be TRBD2 (6 bases). The V end lost 4 bases, the J end lost 3 bases, and 9 bases lay between the germline ends. The CDR3 spans 13 residues. Germline loops: CDR1 KGHSH, CDR2 LQKENI. This CDR3 reads CASSQGLEETQYF. CDR3 coding DNA: TGTGCCAGCTCACAGGGACTTGAAGAGACCCAGTACTTC.

The chain is built from TRBV7-9 and TRBJ2-2; no definite D call. V was shortened by 3 bases and J by 7 bases, with 15 bases between the two germline ends. The CDR3 sequence is 15 residues long. Germline V gene lookup returns CDR1 SEHNR and CDR2 FQNEAQ (reference sequence). The CDR3 nucleotides are TGTGCCAGCAGCTTTCCCCTCTCTAGAATCGGGGAGCTGTTTTTT. Protein product: CASSFPLSRIGELFF. The entire variable domain, with the rest obtained from reference TRBV7-9 and TRBJ2-2, is as follows: DTGVSQNPRHKITKRGQNVTFRCDPISEHNRLYWYRQTLGQGPEFLTYFQNEAQLEKSRLLSDRFSAERPKGSFSTLEIQRTEQGDSAMYLCASSFPLSRIGELFFGEGSRLTVL.

The chain combines TRBV28 with TRBJ1-4, with 7 bases aligning to TRBD1. V gave up 4 bases and J gave up 6 bases; unmatched junction bases: 5. Germline V gene sequence: CDR1 MDHEN, CDR2 SYDVKM. The CDR3 sequence is 14 residues long. CDR3 bases: TGTGCCAGCAGTTCAGGGGGAGGAGATGAAAAACTGTTTTTT. Its protein product is CASSSGGGDEKLFF.

The rearrangement links TRBV7-2 to TRBJ2-7; D might be TRBD2 (6 bases). CDR1 is SGHTA, CDR2 FQGNSA, per germline. This CDR3 contains 14 residues. Trimming pared 5 bases from V and 3 bases from J, leaving 14 bases between. The CDR3 DNA is TGTGCCAGCAGCCGGGACTCCACAGGCTACGAGCAGTACTTC. As protein: CASSRDSTGYEQYF.

The rearrangement links TRBV5-4 to TRBJ1-1, with 10 bases aligning to TRBD1. V was pared by 0 bases and J by 4 bases, with 6 bases of the junction left unmatched. Germline CDR1 reads SGHNT; CDR2 reads YYREEE (reference sequence). The CDR3 is 16 residues long. The CDR3 is CASSLGQGAGGTEAFF. CDR3 DNA sequence: TGTGCCAGCAGCTTGGGACAGGGGGCTGGGGGCACTGAAGCTTTCTTT. Using reference TRBV5-4 and TRBJ1-1 for the parts outside the CDR3, the full variable domain is ETGVTQSPTHLIKTRGQQVTLRCSSQSGHNTVSWYQQALGQGPQFIFQYYREEENGRGNFPPRFSGLQFPNYSSELNVNALELDDSALYLCASSLGQGAGGTEAFFGQGTRLTVV.

V usage is TRBV6-5 and J usage is TRBJ1-1; 7 bases are shared with TRBD1. This CDR3 is built from 15 residues. Germline values: CDR1 MNHEY, CDR2 SVGAGI. The ends lost 1 base at V and 3 bases at J; junction bases unmatched: 5. Here the CDR3 DNA reads TGTGCCAGCAGTTACTTGGGACAGTCAGACACTGAAGCTTTCTTT. Its protein is CASSYLGQSDTEAFF.